This TCR beta chain emerged from a study of long-term antiretroviral therapy in people with HIV. Version v3.0 of the immunoSEQ assay was performed at survey level. Only in-frame clones appear in the TCRdb table, and some are missing; sequencing was by immunoSEQ multiplex PCR. Counted here are some 30,000 clones, approximately 90% occurring once; the ten biggest clones make up about 3.9%. In germline, CDR1 is MRHNA, CDR2 SNTAGT. This CDR3 comprises 15 residues. V lost 6 bases and J lost 2, with 13 bases in between. The chain recombines TRBV6-4 with TRBJ2-2; D uncertain. The starting material was unsorted PBMCs, obtained 1.8 years after starting antiretroviral therapy. This receptor was identified in a woman aged 18-29 years with HIV. The CDR3 bases are TGTGCCAGCAGGAGGACCCCCGCTAACACCGGGGAGCTGTTTTTT. This gives the protein CASRRTPANTGELFF.